This T cell receptor (beta chain) is drawn from a study of T cell responses to AZD1222 COVID-19 vaccine. Study at large: It was second doses at about 4 or about 12 weeks that were pooled.

Sequenced by immunoSEQ multiplex PCR; TCRdb stores in-frame clones only, minus some. The sample comprises 130,000 or so clones, 70% to 90% of which are singletons, and 9% to 15% rests with the top ten. The germline V and J ends were trimmed by 3 bases and 5 bases, with 10 bases remaining between them. CDR3 length: 13 amino acids. Germline V lookup: CDR1 SGHVS, CDR2 FNYEAQ. Study outcomes and limitations: White British donors predominated, females outnumbered males, and clonal diversity was possibly underestimated.

Of note for this clone: Its antigen is unidentified.

This chain joins TRBV7-6 and TRBJ2-5; tentative D call: TRBD2 (6 bases). This clonotype was obtained from an adult in good health. The sequencing here drew on peripheral blood, taken on day 0 of AZD1222 vaccination. This chain's CDR3 is CASSFGGRETQYF. Here the CDR3 DNA reads TGTGCCAGCAGCTTCGGGGGACGGGAGACCCAGTACTTC.